The rows below give T cell receptor beta chains drawn from one sample of a study of shared clonotypes between healthy human individuals. Data came from immunoSEQ multiplex PCR; TCRdb stores just in-frame clones and leaves some out. Of approximately 740,000 clones listed, 80% to 95% were seen once; the top ten hold around 24%. The sample was naive CD8+ T cells sorted from blood. The receptors originated from a man under 40 in good health. The CDR3 runs from the conserved cysteine through the conserved F or W.

cdr3_length j_call v_call cdr3_aa
15 TRBJ2-3 TRBV7-9 CASSLKGGVADTQYF
16 TRBJ1-2 TRBV4-2 CASSHIPSGSGNGYTF
16 TRBJ2-7 TRBV7-9 CASSFQPGQGLYEQYF
13 TRBJ1-2 TRBV27 CASSPRGRGGYTF
15 TRBJ1-2 TRBV2 CASSEASRGVYGYTF
15 TRBJ2-5 TRBV7-9 CASSLRTRNLETQYF
14 TRBJ2-7 TRBV10-1 CASSDARAGDEQYF
16 TRBJ2-7 TRBV7-9 CASSLPLGISSYEQYF
15 TRBJ2-3 TRBV5-1 CASSHTRRGGDTQYF
15 TRBJ2-1 TRBV5-8 CAIPRGSLSVGEQFF
15 TRBJ1-3 TRBV4-1 CASSPSLDSGNTIYF
15 TRBJ1-2 TRBV9 CASSTPGTGNYGYTF
14 TRBJ2-5 TRBV5-4 CASSLGTSAETQYF
13 TRBJ2-5 TRBV2 CASMDRNQETQYF